The source of this T cell receptor beta chain is a study of graft-versus-host responses after intestinal transplantation. Study as a whole: The recipients all started with anti-thymocyte globulin induction and then took tacrolimus and steroids for around three years.

Per germline, CDR1 LNHDA and CDR2 SQIVND (reference sequence). This CDR3 spans 18 amino acids. Germline trimming cut 2 bases from V and 7 bases from J; bases unmatched to any gene: 17. TCRdb's copy holds only in-frame clones and misses some; the assay was immunoSEQ multiplex PCR. The profile shows fewer than 120,000 clones, about 94% of them singletons. General observations from the study: Researchers found GvH clones in recipient marrow, and some showed up first in ileum or blood.

As to this clone: Its matching antigen is unknown.

The clonotype comes from a human donor who received an intestinal transplant. This specimen consisted of unstimulated CD8+ T cells sorted from spleen or lymph node cells, obtained before intestinal transplant. This chain connects TRBV19 to TRBJ2-7; 10 bases map to TRBD2. The CDR3 reads CASSIRYPKSGRALEQYF. Written as DNA, the CDR3 is TGTGCCAGTAGTATAAGATACCCCAAGAGCGGGAGGGCCCTGGAGCAGTACTTC. The full variable domain, rest sourced from reference TRBV19 and TRBJ2-7, is DGGITQSPKYLFRKEGQNVTLSCEQNLNHDAMYWYRQDPGQGLRLIYYSQIVNDFQKGDIAEGYSVSREKKESFPLTVTSAQKNPTAFYLCASSIRYPKSGRALEQYFGPGTRLTVT.